This T cell receptor (beta chain) emerged from a study of cytomegalovirus exposure and HLA in healthy donors. PCR amplification relied on 60 Vbeta primers (plus 13 Jbeta primers). Only in-frame clones appear in the TCRdb table, and some are missing; sequencing was by immunoSEQ multiplex PCR. The repertoire holds over 95,000 clones, 60% to 80% seen once, with 2% to 2.5% in the top ten. This clone has just a few counts. This clonotype originated in a human donor in good health. Sequencing input: PBMCs.

CDR3 region: CASSGVTEAFF. The CDR3 DNA sequence: TGTGCCAGCAGCGGGGTCACTGAAGCTTTCTTT. V gene TRBV6-6 combines with J gene TRBJ1-1, with D hard to call. The V gene lost 6 bases and the J gene lost 4 bases, with 6 bases spanning the gap. This CDR3 comprises 11 residues. Germline V gives CDR1 MNHNY, CDR2 SVGAGI (reference sequence).